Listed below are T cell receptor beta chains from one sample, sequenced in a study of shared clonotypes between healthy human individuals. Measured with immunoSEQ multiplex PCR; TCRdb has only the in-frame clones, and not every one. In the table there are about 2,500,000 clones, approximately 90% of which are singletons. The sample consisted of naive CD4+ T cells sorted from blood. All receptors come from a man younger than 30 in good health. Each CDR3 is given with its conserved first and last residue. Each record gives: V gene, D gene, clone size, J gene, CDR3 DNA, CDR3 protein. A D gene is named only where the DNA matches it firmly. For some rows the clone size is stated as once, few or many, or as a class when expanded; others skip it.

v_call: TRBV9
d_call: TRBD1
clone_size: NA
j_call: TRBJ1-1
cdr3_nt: TGTGCCAGCAGCCCTCAAATTACAGGGGTAAACACTGAAGCTTTCTTT
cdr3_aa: CASSPQITGVNTEAFF

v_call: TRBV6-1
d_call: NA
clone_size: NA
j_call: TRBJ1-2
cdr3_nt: TGTGCCAGCAGTGAAGTAAACTATGGCTACACCTTC
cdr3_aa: CASSEVNYGYTF

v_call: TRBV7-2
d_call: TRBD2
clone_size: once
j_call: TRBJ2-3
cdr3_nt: TGTGCCAGCAGCTTAGGTGGGCGGGAGGGGCGCACAGATACGCAGTATTTT
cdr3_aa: CASSLGGREGRTDTQYF

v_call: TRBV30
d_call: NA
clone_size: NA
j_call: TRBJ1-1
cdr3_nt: TGTGCCTGGAGTTCTGTATCCCTTGAAGCTTTCTTT
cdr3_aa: CAWSSVSLEAFF

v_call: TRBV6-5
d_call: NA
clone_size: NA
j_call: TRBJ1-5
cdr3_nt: TGTGCCAGCAGCAGAGAGGCGGGTAATCAGCCCCAGCATTTT
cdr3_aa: CASSREAGNQPQHF

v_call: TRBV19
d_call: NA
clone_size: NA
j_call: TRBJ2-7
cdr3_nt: TGTGCCAGTAGTATTTGGGACGGATCCTACGAGCAGTACTTC
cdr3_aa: CASSIWDGSYEQYF

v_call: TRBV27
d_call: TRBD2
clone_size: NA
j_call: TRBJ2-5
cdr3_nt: TGTGCCAGCAGTTTACTGGGTAGCGGGACCCAAGAGACCCAGTACTTC
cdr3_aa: CASSLLGSGTQETQYF

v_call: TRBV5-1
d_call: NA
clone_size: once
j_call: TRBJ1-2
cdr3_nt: TGCGCCAGCAGCAGGGGAGACTATGGCTACACCTTC
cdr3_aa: CASSRGDYGYTF

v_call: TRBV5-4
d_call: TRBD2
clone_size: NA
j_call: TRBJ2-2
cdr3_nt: TGTGCCAGCAGCTTGGCCGGGCTAGCGGGTAACACCGGGGAGCTGTTTTTT
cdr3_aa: CASSLAGLAGNTGELFF

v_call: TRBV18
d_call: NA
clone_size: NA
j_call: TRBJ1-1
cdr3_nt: TGTGCCAGCTCACCACAGGATGGGTGGCACACTGAAGCTTTCTTT
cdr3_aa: CASSPQDGWHTEAFF

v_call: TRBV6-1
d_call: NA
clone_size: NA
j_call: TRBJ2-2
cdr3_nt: TGTGCCAGCCCTTCCAGGGCTAACACCGGGGAGCTGTTTTTT
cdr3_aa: CASPSRANTGELFF

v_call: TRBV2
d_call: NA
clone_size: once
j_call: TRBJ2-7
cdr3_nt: TGTGCCAGCAGTGAGGGACCGTCCACTCACTTC
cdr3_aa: CASSEGPSTHF

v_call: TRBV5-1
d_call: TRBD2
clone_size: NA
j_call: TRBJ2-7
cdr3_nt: TGCGCCAGCAGCCATACTAGCGGGGGCTCCTACGAGCAGTACTTC
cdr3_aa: CASSHTSGGSYEQYF

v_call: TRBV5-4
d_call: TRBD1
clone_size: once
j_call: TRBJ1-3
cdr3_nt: TGTGCCAGCACCCTAGACAGGGGGCCCAACACCATATATTTT
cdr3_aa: CASTLDRGPNTIYF

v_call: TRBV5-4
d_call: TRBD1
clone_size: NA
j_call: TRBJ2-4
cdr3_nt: TGTGCCAGCAGCTTTCAACTAGGGGGACAGTTGAACATTCAGTACTTC
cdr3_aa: CASSFQLGGQLNIQYF

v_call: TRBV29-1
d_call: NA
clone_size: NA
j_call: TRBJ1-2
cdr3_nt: TGCAGCGTTGAGAGAGGAGGGAACTATGGCTACACCTTC
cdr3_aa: CSVERGGNYGYTF

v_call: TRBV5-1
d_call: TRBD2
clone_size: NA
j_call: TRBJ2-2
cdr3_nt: TGCGCCAGCAGCTTAGGGACTAGCGGGAGAGGTACCGGGGAGCTGTTTTTT
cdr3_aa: CASSLGTSGRGTGELFF

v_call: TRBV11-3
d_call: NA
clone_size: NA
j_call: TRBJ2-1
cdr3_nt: TGTGCCAGCAGCGTTCAGGGTCAGGACAATGAGCAGTTCTTC
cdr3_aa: CASSVQGQDNEQFF

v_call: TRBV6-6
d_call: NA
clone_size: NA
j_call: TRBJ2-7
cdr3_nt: TGTGCCAGCAGTTACTCGTCCCGGGGCGAGCAGTACTTC
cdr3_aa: CASSYSSRGEQYF

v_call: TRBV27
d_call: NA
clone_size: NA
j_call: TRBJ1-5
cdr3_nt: TGTGCCAGCAGTTCGTCGGGGGATAGGTCTCGTCAGCCCCAGCATTTT
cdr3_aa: CASSSSGDRSRQPQHF

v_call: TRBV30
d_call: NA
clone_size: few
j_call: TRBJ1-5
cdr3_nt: TGTGCCTGGTCGGGGGAACCCAGCAATCAGCCCCAGCATTTT
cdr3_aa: CAWSGEPSNQPQHF

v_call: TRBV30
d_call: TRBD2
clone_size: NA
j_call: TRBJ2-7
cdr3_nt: TGTGCCTGGACCAGTAAGGGGACTAGCGCCTACGAGCAGTACTTC
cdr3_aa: CAWTSKGTSAYEQYF

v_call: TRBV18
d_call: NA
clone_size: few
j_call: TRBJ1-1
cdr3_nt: TGTGCCAGCTCAGGAGGGACATCGAACACTGAAGCTTTCTTT
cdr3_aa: CASSGGTSNTEAFF

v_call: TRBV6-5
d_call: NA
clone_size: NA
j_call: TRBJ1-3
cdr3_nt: TGTGCCAGCAGAGCCAGGGGTTTTGACACCATATATTTT
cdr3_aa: CASRARGFDTIYF

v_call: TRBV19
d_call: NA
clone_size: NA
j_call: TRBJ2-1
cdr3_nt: TGTGCCAGTAGAGGGGGGGACCTTTACAATGAGCAGTTCTTC
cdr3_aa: CASRGGDLYNEQFF

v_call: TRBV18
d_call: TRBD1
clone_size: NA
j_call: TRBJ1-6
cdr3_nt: TGTGCCAGCTCACCACCGGGACAGGGCTCTTCACCCCTCCACTTT
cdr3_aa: CASSPPGQGSSPLHF

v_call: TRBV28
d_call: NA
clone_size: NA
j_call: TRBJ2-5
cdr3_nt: TGTGCCAGCAGTCAACCCCGGGACACCGGGCGGGAGACCCAGTACTTC
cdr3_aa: CASSQPRDTGRETQYF

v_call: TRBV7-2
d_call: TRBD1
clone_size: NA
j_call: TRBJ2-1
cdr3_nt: TGTGCCAGCAGCTTAGCTGGGACAGAGCACTACAATGAGCAGTTCTTC
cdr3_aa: CASSLAGTEHYNEQFF

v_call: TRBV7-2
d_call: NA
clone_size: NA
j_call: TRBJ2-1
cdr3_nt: TGTGCCAGCAGCTTAGGACAGGTGAGGTACAATGAGCAGTTCTTC
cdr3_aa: CASSLGQVRYNEQFF

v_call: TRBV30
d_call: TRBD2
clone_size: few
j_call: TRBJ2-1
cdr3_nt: TGTGCCTGCCCTTCGGCGTCGGGGGGGCCAATTGAGCAGTTCTTC
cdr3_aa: CACPSASGGPIEQFF

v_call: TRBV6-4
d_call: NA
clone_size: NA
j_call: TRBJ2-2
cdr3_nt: TGTGCCAGCAGTGGAGAAAACACCGGGGAGCTGTTTTTT
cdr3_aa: CASSGENTGELFF

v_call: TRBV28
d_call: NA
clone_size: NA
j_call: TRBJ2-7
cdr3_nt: TGTGCCAGCAGTTTAGCCTCAGGGGCGCCCTACGAGCAGTACTTC
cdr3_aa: CASSLASGAPYEQYF

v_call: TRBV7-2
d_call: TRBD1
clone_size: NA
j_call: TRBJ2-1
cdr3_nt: TGTGCCAGCAGCTCGCCAAGGACAGGGGCGGAATATTCCTACAATGAGCAGTTCTTC
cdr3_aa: CASSSPRTGAEYSYNEQFF

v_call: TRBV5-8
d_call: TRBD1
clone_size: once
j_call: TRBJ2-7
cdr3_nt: TGTGCCAGCAGCGCCACTGGACAGGGGTCCTACGAGCAGTACTTC
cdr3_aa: CASSATGQGSYEQYF

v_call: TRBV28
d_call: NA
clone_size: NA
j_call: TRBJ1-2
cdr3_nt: TGTGCCAGCAGCTCCCACCAAGCTAACTATGGCTACACCTTC
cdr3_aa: CASSSHQANYGYTF